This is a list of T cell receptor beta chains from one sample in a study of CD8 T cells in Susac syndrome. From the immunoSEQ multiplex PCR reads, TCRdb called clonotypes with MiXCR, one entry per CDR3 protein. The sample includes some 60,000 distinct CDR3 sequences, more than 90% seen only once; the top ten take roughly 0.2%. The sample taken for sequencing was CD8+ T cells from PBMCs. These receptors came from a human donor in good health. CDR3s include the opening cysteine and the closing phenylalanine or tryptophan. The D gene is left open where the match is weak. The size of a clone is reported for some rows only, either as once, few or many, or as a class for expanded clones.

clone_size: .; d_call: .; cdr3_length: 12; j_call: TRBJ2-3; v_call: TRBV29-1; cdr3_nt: TGCAGCGTTGAAGGGTACGGGGATACGCAGTATTTT; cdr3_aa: CSVEGYGDTQYF
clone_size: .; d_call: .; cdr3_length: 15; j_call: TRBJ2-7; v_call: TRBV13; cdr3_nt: TGTGCCAGCAGCACAGGACAGACCCGCTCCTACGAGCAGTACTTC; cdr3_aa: CASSTGQTRSYEQYF
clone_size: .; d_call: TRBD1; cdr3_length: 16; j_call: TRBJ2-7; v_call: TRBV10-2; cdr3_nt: TGCGCCAGCAGTGAGTCCGGGACAGCACTATCCTACGAGCAGTACTTC; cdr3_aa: CASSESGTALSYEQYF
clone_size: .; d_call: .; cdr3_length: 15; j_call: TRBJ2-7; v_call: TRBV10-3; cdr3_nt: TGTGCCATCAGAGGAACCGGGACCCCCAGGAACGAGCAGTACTTC; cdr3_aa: CAIRGTGTPRNEQYF
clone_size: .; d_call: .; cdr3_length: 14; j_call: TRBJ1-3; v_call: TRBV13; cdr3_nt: TGTGCCAGCAGCTTACAGGGGTCCGGAAACACCATATATTTT; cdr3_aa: CASSLQGSGNTIYF
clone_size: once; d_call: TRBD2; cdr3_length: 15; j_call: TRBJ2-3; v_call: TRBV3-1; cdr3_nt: TGTGCCAGCAGCCAAGGGGACTACGCGACAGATACGCAGTATTTT; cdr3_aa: CASSQGDYATDTQYF
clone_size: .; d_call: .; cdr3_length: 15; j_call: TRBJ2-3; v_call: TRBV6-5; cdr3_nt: TGTGCCAGCAGTTACTCCCCAGGGGTCGCAGATACGCAGTATTTT; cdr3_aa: CASSYSPGVADTQYF
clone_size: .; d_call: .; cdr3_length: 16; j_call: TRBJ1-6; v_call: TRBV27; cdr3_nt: TGTGCCAGCAGTTTAGGGGCGGCGTACGGCCACGGGGCCCTCCACTTT; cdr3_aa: CASSLGAAYGHGALHF
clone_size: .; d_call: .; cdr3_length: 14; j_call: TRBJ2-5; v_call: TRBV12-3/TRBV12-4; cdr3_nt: TGTGCCAGCAGTTTTGGGCGCGCCCAAGAGACCCAGTACTTC; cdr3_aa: CASSFGRAQETQYF
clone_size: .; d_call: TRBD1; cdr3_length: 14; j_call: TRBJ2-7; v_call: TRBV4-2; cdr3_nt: TGTGCCAGCAGCCAAGGGACAGGGACCTACGAGCAGTACTTC; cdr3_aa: CASSQGTGTYEQYF
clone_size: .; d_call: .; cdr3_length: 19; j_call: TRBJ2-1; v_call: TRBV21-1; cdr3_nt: TGTGCCAGCAGCAAAGAAGGCGAAGGGAGCGGGGGGTTAAACAATGAGCAGTTCTTC; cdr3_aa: CASSKEGEGSGGLNNEQFF
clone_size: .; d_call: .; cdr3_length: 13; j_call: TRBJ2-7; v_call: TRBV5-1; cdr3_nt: TGCGCCAGCAGCATAGCGGCCAACTGGGAGCAGTACTTC; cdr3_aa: CASSIAANWEQYF